A single sample gave rise to the 22 T cell receptor beta chains below, sequenced in a study of T cells in Graves' hyperthyroidism and ophthalmopathy. TCR beta CDR3 sequences were amplified from RNA transcripts. A set of HTBI primers served as the primers for a first-round RT-PCR of the TCR CDR3. TCRdb called the multiplex PCR reads again in MiXCR, with one record for every CDR3 protein. The sample has about 700,000 distinct CDR3 sequences; 14% are singletons. The specimen sequenced was blood. These receptors originate from a woman in her late teens or twenties with Graves' hyperthyroidism.

This clonotype appeared many times. The V gene is TRBV7-6, the J gene TRBJ2-1; 10 bases fit TRBD1. Trimming cost V 4 bases and J 5 bases; bases outside gene matches: 2. Germline CDR1 and CDR2: SGHVS and FNYEAQ. The CDR3 length is 14 residues. CDR3 sequence reads: CASSSGQGNNEQFF. DNA for the CDR3: TGTGCCAGCAGCTCGGGACAGGGGAACAATGAGCAGTTCTTC.

This clonotype was detected only once. Given a much more abundant clone one base away, this may be a read error. The chain couples TRBV15 to TRBJ2-3, with TRBD2 identical over 13 bases. V was pared by 2 bases and J by 0 bases, with 11 bases of the junction left unmatched. The germline CDR1 and CDR2 sequences are LNHNV and YYDKDF (reference sequence). The CDR3 runs 20 residues. Here the CDR3 reads CATSRTGLAGEGGSTDTQYF. The CDR3 coding sequence is TGTGCCACCAGCAGAACAGGACTAGCGGGAGAAGGCGGTAGCACAGATACGCAGTATTTT.

This chain links TRBV3-1 with TRBJ1-5; TRBD1 aligns across 12 bases. The germline CDR1 and CDR2 sequences are LGHDT and YNNKEL (reference sequence). The CDR3 is 16 amino acids. Unmatched junction bases numbered 3, after V lost 3 bases and J lost 3 bases. The CDR3 bases are TGTGCCAGCAGCCAGGGGACAGGGGGCCTCAATCAGCCCCAGCATTTT. Protein sequence: CASSQGTGGLNQPQHF.

At least ten counts were recorded for this clonotype. The chain recombines TRBV20-1 with TRBJ2-7, with TRBD2 identical over 13 bases. Germline V gene sequence: CDR1 DFQATT, CDR2 SNEGSKA (reference sequence). V shed 5 bases, J shed 2 bases, and the junction held 3 bases outside the gene matches. The CDR3 extends over 14 amino acids. The DNA for the CDR3 is TGCAGTGCTGGGACTAGCGGGAAGACCTACGAGCAGTACTTC. Encoded protein: CSAGTSGKTYEQYF.

There are many counts of this clonotype. The chain employs TRBV11-2 and TRBJ2-3; the match to TRBD2 covers 11 bases. Germline values: CDR1 SGHAT, CDR2 FQNNGV. The CDR3 runs 17 residues. V lost 4 bases, J lost 4 bases, and 10 bases stayed unmatched. In nucleotides, the CDR3 is TGTGCCAGCAGCTCCCGCGGACTAGCGGGTAGGGCAGATACGCAGTATTTT. As protein: CASSSRGLAGRADTQYF.

This clonotype was detected a few times. This chain uses TRBV7-9 with TRBJ2-7, with D tentatively TRBD1 (5 bases). Germline assignment: CDR1 SEHNR and CDR2 FQNEAQ (reference sequence). CDR3 length equals 16 residues. Between the trimmed V and J ends, which lost 4 bases and 3 bases, there was a span of 19 bases. The chain's CDR3 is CASSSPPTRQIYEQYF. The CDR3 DNA is TGTGCCAGCAGCTCTCCCCCGACACGACAGATCTACGAGCAGTACTTC.

This chain connects TRBV18 to TRBJ1-1; 8 bases match TRBD1. CDR3 length: 15 residues. Losses at the gene ends were 5 bases for V and 4 bases for J; bases not matched to a gene: 9. Germline CDR1 is KGHSH and CDR2 is LQKENI. This CDR3 is CASSSITGGATEAFF. The DNA of the CDR3 is TGTGCCAGCTCATCCATAACAGGGGGAGCCACTGAAGCTTTCTTT.

This clonotype was counted many times. The chain employs TRBV20-1 and TRBJ2-7, with TRBD2 as a possible D gene (5 bases). Deletions cut 0 bases from V and 3 bases from J, with 15 bases between. The CDR3 length is 15 residues. Germline CDR1 is DFQATT and CDR2 is SNEGSKA (reference sequence). The CDR3 reads CSARDSRGPDYEQYF. For the CDR3, the DNA is TGCAGTGCTAGAGATTCAAGAGGGCCCGACTACGAGCAGTACTTC.

Concerning this clonotype: This may stem from a read error, because a much larger clone lies one nucleotide away. The chain recombines TRBV20-1 with TRBJ2-7; 12 bases agree with TRBD2. From germline, CDR1 is DFQATT and CDR2 SNEGSKA (reference sequence). V shed 6 bases and J 7 bases; nucleotides not matched to a gene: 13. This CDR3 is built from 15 residues. The CDR3 DNA is TGCAGTGCCCCTTCCCCACGACTAGCGGGGGATGAGCAGTACTTC. It is translated as CSAPSPRLAGDEQYF.

This clonotype has at least ten counts. The chain employs TRBV5-1 and TRBJ2-3; 7 nucleotides agree with TRBD2. Germline V lookup: CDR1 SGHRS, CDR2 YFSETQ. This CDR3 contains 15 residues. The ends lost 5 bases at V and 4 bases at J; junction bases unmatched: 10. The CDR3 DNA follows: TGCGCCAGCAGGACTAGCACAACGGGGTCAGATACGCAGTATTTT. This translates into CASRTSTTGSDTQYF.

The chain recombines TRBV6-1 with TRBJ1-1; weak D call: TRBD1 (5 bases). V was cut by 3 bases and J by 11 bases, with 10 bases left in between. The CDR3 runs to 11 residues. The germline V gene encodes CDR1 MNHNS and CDR2 SASEGT. CDR3 in DNA: TGTGCCAGCAGTGACAGGGTTTCGGCTTTCTTT. Its translation: CASSDRVSAFF.

J is TRBJ1-5 and V is TRBV7-2, with TRBD1 matching over 9 bases. CDR3 length: 15 residues. CDR1 is SGHTA, CDR2 FQGNSA, per germline. J gave up 8 bases and V 4 bases, and 9 bases lay outside the gene matches. The CDR3 reads CASSWAGQGMEPQHF. CDR3 sequence (DNA): TGTGCCAGCAGCTGGGCGGGACAGGGAATGGAGCCCCAGCATTTT.

This clonotype was counted ten times or more. J is TRBJ1-4 and V is TRBV6-5; 11 nucleotides match TRBD1. V trimming: 2 bases; J trimming: 7 bases; junction bases outside the gene matches: 3. CDR3 length: 15 amino acids. Germline CDR1 is MNHEY and CDR2 is SVGAGI. Written as DNA, the CDR3 is TGTGCCAGCAGTTACGGAGGGACAGGGGGTGAAAAACTGTTTTTT. It yields the protein CASSYGGTGGEKLFF.

This clonotype was seen only a few times. The chain uses TRBV28 and TRBJ1-1; no clear D gene. Germline CDR1 reads MDHEN; CDR2 reads SYDVKM. The CDR3 length is 11 residues. The ends were cut back, 4 bases at V and 6 bases at J, with 6 bases in the middle. The CDR3 DNA follows: TGTGCCAGCAGTTCCGATCCTGAAGCTTTCTTT. Translated, it gives CASSSDPEAFF. Drawing the rest from reference TRBV28 and TRBJ1-1, the complete variable domain is DVKVTQSSRYLVKRTGEKVFLECVQDMDHENMFWYRQDPGLGLRLIYFSYDVKMKEKGDIPEGYSVSREKKERFSLILESASTNQTSMYLCASSSDPEAFFGQGTRLTVV.

This clonotype was counted between two and nine times. This chain links TRBV14 with TRBJ1-1; D possibly corresponds to TRBD1 (6 bases). From germline, CDR1 is SGHDN and CDR2 FVKESK. V gave up 2 bases and J gave up 7 bases, with 11 bases separating them. This CDR3 comprises 13 residues. The CDR3 spells CASSQNRVNEAFF. For the CDR3, the DNA is TGTGCCAGCAGCCAAAACAGGGTTAATGAAGCTTTCTTT.

This clonotype was detected many times. V usage is TRBV28 and J usage is TRBJ2-7; D is perhaps TRBD1 or TRBD2 (6 bases each). V lost 5 bases and J lost 6, with 20 bases in between. The CDR3 sequence is 15 residues long. The germline CDR1 and CDR2 sequences are MDHEN and SYDVKM. CDR3 nucleotide sequence: TGTGCCAGCAGTACCCAGAGCCAGGGGAGGCCCGAGCAGTACTTC. It specifies CASSTQSQGRPEQYF.

This clonotype has ten or more counts. CDR3 sequence: CASSLLGRTEAFF. For the CDR3, the DNA is TGTGCCAGCAGCTTATTAGGGCGCACTGAAGCTTTCTTT. The chain joins TRBV7-3 to TRBJ1-1; D call uncertain. Looked up from germline, CDR1 is SGHTA and CDR2 is FQGTGA. V was trimmed by 2 bases and J by 4 bases, leaving 8 bases between them. This CDR3 is 13 amino acids long.

In this sample, this clonotype turned up many times. This sequence joins TRBV12-3 or TRBV12-4 and TRBJ2-5; D possibly corresponds to TRBD1 (6 bases). CDR3 length equals 13 residues. Trimming stripped 6 bases from V and 5 bases from J, with 13 bases between. CDR3 in amino acids: CASRSTGLETQYF. The CDR3 region has the DNA TGTGCCAGCAGGTCAACAGGGCTTGAGACCCAGTACTTC.

Ten or more counts support this clonotype. This rearrangement joins TRBV6-2 or TRBV6-3 to TRBJ2-3, with TRBD2 matching 12 bases. This CDR3 region has 15 residues. The germline V gene has CDR1 MNHEY and CDR2 SVGEGT. With V trimmed by 5 bases and J by 5 bases, 5 bases remained unmatched. Here the CDR3 reads CASSRTSGDVDTQYF. The CDR3 region has the DNA TGTGCCAGCAGTAGGACTAGCGGGGACGTAGATACGCAGTATTTT.

This clonotype was detected a few times. The chain recombines TRBV19 with TRBJ1-1; 7 bases are shared with TRBD1. The trim removed 11 bases at V and 1 base at J, leaving 13 bases unmatched. This CDR3 is 15 amino acids long. Germline lookup yields CDR1 LNHDA and CDR2 SQIVND (reference sequence). The CDR3 sequence is CASRQGSFTNTEAFF. For the CDR3, the DNA is TGTGCCTCTAGACAGGGCTCATTCACGAACACTGAAGCTTTCTTT. Combining the CDR3 with reference TRBV19 and TRBJ1-1 gives the whole variable domain DGGITQSPKYLFRKEGQNVTLSCEQNLNHDAMYWYRQDPGQGLRLIYYSQIVNDFQKGDIAEGYSVSREKKESFPLTVTSAQKNPTAFYLCASRQGSFTNTEAFFGQGTRLTVV.

The J gene is TRBJ2-1, the V gene TRBV4-1, with TRBD2 identical over 14 bases. Germline CDR1 and CDR2: MGHRA and YSYEKL. The CDR3 is made up of 16 amino acids. V shed 3 bases and J 9 bases; nucleotides not matched to a gene: 7. CDR3 sequence reads: CASSHPRGTSGSEQFF. DNA of the CDR3: TGCGCCAGCAGCCATCCCAGGGGGACTAGCGGGAGTGAGCAGTTCTTC.

This clonotype has just a few counts. CDR3 amino acids: CASSLESGLGNQPQHF. CDR3 DNA sequence: TGTGCCAGCAGCTTAGAGTCGGGGCTGGGGAATCAGCCCCAGCATTTT. V usage is TRBV7-2 and J usage is TRBJ1-5; tentatively, D is TRBD1 (5 bases). This CDR3 is built from 16 residues. V was trimmed by 1 base and J by 4 bases, leaving 14 bases between them. Per the germline V gene, CDR1 is SGHTA and CDR2 is FQGNSA.